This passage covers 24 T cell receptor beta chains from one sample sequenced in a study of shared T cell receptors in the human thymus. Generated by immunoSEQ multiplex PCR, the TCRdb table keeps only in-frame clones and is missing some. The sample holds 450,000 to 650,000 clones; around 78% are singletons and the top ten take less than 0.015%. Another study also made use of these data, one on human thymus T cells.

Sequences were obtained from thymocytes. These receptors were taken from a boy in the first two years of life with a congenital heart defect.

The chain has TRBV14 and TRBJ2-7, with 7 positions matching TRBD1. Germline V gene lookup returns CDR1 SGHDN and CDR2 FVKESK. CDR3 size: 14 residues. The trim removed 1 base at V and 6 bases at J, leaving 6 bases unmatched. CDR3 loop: CASSQVTGLREQYF. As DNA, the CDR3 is TGTGCCAGCAGCCAAGTGACAGGGCTTCGCGAGCAGTACTTC.

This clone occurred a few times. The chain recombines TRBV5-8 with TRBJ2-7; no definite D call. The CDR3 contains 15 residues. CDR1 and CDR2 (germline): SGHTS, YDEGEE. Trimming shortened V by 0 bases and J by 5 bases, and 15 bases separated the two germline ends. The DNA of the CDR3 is TGTGCCAGCAGCTTGGCCAGAATGCGGCCAGACGAGCAGTACTTC. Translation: CASSLARMRPDEQYF.

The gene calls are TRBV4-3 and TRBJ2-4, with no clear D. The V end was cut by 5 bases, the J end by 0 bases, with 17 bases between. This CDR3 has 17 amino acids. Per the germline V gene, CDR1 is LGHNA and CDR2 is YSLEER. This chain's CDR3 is CASSSVAFQVAKNIQYF. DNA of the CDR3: TGCGCCAGCAGCTCGGTGGCCTTTCAGGTAGCCAAAAACATTCAGTACTTC.

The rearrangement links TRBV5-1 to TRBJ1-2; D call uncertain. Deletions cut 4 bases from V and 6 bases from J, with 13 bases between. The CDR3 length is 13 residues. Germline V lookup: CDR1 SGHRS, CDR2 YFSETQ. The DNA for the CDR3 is TGCGCCAGCAGCCCCGGGAGATCGGATGGCTACACCTTC. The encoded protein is CASSPGRSDGYTF.

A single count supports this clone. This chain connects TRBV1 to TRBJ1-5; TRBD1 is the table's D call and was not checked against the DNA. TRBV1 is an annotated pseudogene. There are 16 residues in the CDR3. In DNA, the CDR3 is TGCACCAGCAGCCAAGAGGGCACTCGACGCAATCAGCCCCAGCATTTT. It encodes CTSSQEGTRRNQPQHF.

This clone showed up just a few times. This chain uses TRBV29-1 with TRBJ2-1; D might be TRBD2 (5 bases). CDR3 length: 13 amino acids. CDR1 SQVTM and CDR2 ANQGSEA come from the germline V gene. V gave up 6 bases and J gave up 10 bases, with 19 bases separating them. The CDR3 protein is CSVAGNYRREQFF. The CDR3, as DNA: TGCAGCGTCGCCGGGAACTACCGCAGGGAGCAGTTCTTC.

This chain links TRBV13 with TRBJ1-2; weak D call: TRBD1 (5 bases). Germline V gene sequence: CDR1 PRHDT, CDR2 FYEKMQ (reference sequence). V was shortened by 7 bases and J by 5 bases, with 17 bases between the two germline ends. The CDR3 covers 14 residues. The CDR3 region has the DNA TGTGCCAGCACCCTAGACAGAGCTGGGTATGGCTACACCTTC. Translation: CASTLDRAGYGYTF.

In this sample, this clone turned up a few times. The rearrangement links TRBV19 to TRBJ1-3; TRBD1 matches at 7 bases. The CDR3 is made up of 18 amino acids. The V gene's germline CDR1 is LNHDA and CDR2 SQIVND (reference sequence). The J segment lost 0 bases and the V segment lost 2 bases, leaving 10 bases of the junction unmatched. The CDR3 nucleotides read TGTGCCAGTAGTATAAGGGGGCTTGTCAGAACCTCTGGAAACACCATATATTTT. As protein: CASSIRGLVRTSGNTIYF.

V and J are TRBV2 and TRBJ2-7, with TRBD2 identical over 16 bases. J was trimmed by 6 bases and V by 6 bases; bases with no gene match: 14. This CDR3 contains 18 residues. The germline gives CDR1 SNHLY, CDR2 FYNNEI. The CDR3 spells CASRGGLAGGPLPSEQYF. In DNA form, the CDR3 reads TGTGCCAGCAGGGGGGGACTAGCGGGAGGGCCGTTACCCTCCGAGCAGTACTTC.

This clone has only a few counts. The CDR3 region has the DNA TGTGCCAGCAGCTTAGCTTCCCAGAAGGGGACCGGGGAGCTGTTTTTT. Its protein product is CASSLASQKGTGELFF. The chain recombines TRBV11-3 with TRBJ2-2; D is possibly TRBD1 (5 bases). The CDR3 runs 16 residues. The V and J ends lost 1 base and 5 bases respectively, with 14 bases between them. Germline V gene sequence: CDR1 SGHNT, CDR2 YENEEA.

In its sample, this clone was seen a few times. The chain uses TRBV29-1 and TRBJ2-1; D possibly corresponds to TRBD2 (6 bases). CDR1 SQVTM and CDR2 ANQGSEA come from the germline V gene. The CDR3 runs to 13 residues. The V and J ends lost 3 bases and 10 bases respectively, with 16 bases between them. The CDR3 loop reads CSVELLAPQEQFF. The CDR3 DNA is TGCAGCGTTGAGCTACTAGCCCCACAGGAGCAGTTCTTC.

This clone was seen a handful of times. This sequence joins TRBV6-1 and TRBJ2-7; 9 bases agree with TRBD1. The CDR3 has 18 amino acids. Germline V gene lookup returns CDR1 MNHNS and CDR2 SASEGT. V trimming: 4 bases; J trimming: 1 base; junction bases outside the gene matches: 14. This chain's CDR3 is CASSGPLSGTGTSYEQYF. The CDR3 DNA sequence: TGTGCCAGCAGTGGCCCACTCTCCGGGACAGGGACGTCCTACGAGCAGTACTTC.

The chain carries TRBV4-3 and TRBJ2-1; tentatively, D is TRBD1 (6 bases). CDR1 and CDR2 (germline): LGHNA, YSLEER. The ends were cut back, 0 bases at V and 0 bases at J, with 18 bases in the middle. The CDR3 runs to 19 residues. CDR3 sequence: CASSQDMRTAARSYNEQFF. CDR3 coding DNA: TGCGCCAGCAGCCAAGATATGCGGACAGCGGCCCGCTCCTACAATGAGCAGTTCTTC.

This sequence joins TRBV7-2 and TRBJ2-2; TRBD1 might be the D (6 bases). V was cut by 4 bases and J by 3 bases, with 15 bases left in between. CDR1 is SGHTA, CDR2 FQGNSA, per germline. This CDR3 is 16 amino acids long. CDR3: CASSSPGTIHTGELFF. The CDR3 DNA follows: TGTGCCAGCAGCTCCCCCGGGACAATCCACACCGGGGAGCTGTTTTTT.

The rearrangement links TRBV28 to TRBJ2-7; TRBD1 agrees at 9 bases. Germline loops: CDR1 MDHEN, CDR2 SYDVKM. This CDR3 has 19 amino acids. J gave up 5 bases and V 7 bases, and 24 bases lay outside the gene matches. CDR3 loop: CASTDYGTGLSQARDEQYF. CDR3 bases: TGTGCCAGCACCGATTACGGGACAGGGCTTAGTCAGGCCCGGGACGAGCAGTACTTC.

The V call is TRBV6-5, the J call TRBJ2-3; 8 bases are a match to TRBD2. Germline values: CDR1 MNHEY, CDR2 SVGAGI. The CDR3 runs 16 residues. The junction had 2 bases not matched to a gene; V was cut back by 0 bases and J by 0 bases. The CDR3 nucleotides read TGTGCCAGCAGTTACTCCAGCGGGAGAAGCACAGATACGCAGTATTTT. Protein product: CASSYSSGRSTDTQYF.

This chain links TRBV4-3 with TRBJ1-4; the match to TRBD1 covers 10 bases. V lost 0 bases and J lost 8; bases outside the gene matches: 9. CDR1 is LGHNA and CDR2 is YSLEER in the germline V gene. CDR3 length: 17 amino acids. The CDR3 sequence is CASSQEWDRGAREKLFF. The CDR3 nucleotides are TGCGCCAGCAGCCAAGAATGGGACAGGGGCGCCAGGGAAAAACTGTTTTTT.

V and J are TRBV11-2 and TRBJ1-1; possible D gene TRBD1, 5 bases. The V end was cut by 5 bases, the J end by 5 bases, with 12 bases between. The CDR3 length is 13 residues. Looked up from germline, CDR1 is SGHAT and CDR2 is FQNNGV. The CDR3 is CASSLGGRTEAFF. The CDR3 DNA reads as TGTGCCAGCAGCCTCGGGGGGAGAACTGAAGCTTTCTTT.

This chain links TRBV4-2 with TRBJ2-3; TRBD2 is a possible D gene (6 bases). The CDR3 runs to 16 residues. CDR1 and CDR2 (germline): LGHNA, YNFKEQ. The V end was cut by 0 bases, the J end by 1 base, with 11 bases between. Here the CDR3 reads CASSQDPGRRTDTQYF. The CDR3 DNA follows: TGTGCCAGCAGCCAAGATCCGGGGAGGCGCACAGATACGCAGTATTTT.

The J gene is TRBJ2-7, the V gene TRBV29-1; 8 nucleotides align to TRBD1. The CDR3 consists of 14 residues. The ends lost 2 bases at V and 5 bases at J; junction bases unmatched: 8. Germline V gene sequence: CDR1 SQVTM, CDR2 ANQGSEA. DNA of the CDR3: TGCAGCGTTGAAAGCCAGGACAGGGTCGACGAGCAGTACTTC. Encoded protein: CSVESQDRVDEQYF.

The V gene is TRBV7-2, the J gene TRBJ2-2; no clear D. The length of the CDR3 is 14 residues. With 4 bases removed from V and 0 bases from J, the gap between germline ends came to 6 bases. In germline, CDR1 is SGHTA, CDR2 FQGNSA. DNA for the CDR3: TGTGCCAGCAGCTCGTGTTCGAACACCGGGGAGCTGTTTTTT. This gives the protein CASSSCSNTGELFF. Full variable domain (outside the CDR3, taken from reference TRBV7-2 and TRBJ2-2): GAGVSQSPSNKVTEKGKDVELRCDPISGHTALYWYRQSLGQGLEFLIYFQGNSAPDKSGLPSDRFSAERTGGSVSTLTIQRTQQEDSAVYLCASSSCSNTGELFFGEGSRLTVL.

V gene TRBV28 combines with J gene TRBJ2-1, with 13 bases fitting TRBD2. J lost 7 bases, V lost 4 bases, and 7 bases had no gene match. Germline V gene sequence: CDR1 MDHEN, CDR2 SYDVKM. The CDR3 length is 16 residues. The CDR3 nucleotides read TGTGCCAGCAGTTCCAGACTAGCGGGAGGTAGAAATGAGCAGTTCTTC. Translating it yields CASSSRLAGGRNEQFF.

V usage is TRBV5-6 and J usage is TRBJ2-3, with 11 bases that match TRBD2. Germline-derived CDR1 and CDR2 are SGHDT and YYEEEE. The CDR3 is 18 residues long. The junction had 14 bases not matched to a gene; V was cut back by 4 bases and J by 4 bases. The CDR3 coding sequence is TGTGCCAGCAGCCTCCTAAGACTAGCGGGACGTTTATCAGATACGCAGTATTTT. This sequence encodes CASSLLRLAGRLSDTQYF.

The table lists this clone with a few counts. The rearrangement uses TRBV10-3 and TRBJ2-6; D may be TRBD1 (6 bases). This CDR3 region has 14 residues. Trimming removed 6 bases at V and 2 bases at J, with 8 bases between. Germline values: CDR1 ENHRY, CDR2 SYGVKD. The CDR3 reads CAISTGTGANVLTF. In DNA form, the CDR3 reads TGTGCCATCAGCACAGGGACTGGGGCCAACGTCCTGACTTTC.